This record concerns one T cell receptor beta chain sequence. The antigen is undetermined. Time point meaning: persistent/refractory GD, antithyroid drugs over 5 years with positive TRAb. Isolated PBMC RNA provided the starting material for the TCR library. In germline, CDR1 is MDHEN, CDR2 SYDVKM. Trimming shortened V by 7 bases and J by 7 bases, and 16 bases separated the two germline ends. The CDR3 has 13 residues. With iRepertoire HTBI primers and Arm-PCR of CDR3 regions, TCR beta libraries were built. Study processing details: Identification yielded approximately 67 TRBV and more than 12 TRBJ segments across samples. TCRdb re-called the multiplex PCR reads through MiXCR, storing one row per CDR3 protein. TCRdb, not the authors, supplied the V and J calls. Found here are 650,000 to 850,000 distinct CDR3 sequences, around 30% of them singletons; the top ten hold under 55%. This sample is drawn from a study of regulatory T cells in long-lasting Graves disease. Study results and caveats: Patients with persistent disease showed a bias toward TRBV28, TRBJ1-2 and TRBJ2-5.

The origin of this receptor is a female donor with Graves disease. The chain links TRBV28 to TRBJ1-2, with TRBD1 as a possible D gene (6 bases). Sample: peripheral blood mononuclear cells (PBMCs), taken when the disease was refractory, from a patient treated with antithyroid drugs. Here the CDR3 reads CASNLGGAAGYTF. CDR3 nucleotide sequence: TGTGCCAGCAACCTAGGGGGGGCGGCTGGCTACACCTTC.